This T cell receptor beta chain originates from a study of cytomegalovirus exposure and HLA in healthy donors. Background on the study: Earlier work reported 110 million or so unique TCR beta sequences from 150 million to 200 million T cells.

This PCR relied on a set of 60 Vbeta primers and 13 Jbeta primers. Profiled with immunoSEQ multiplex PCR; TCRdb holds only in-frame clones, not every one. The table lists fewer than 200,000 clones, approximately 71% of them singletons, with approximately 1.5% in the top ten. From germline, CDR1 is MNHEY and CDR2 SMNVEV (reference sequence). Trimming took 6 bases from V and 2 from J, leaving 20 bases between them. There are 17 residues in the CDR3. Remarks on this clone: Its antigen is not known.

Study-wide points: Confirmation in vitro established that a few CMV-associated chains were specific for CMV antigens. Earlier findings revealed that most TCR beta V segments proved productive either about 87% or about 30% of the time.

This clonotype was sampled from a girl between 10 and 17 years old in good health and CMV-seronegative. The gene calls are TRBV27 and TRBJ1-5; D perhaps matches TRBD1 (6 bases). Sequencing was performed on PBMCs. The chain's CDR3 is CASSRILPQGGNQPQHF. CDR3 coding DNA: TGTGCCAGCAGCCGGATCCTACCACAGGGTGGCAATCAGCCCCAGCATTTT.